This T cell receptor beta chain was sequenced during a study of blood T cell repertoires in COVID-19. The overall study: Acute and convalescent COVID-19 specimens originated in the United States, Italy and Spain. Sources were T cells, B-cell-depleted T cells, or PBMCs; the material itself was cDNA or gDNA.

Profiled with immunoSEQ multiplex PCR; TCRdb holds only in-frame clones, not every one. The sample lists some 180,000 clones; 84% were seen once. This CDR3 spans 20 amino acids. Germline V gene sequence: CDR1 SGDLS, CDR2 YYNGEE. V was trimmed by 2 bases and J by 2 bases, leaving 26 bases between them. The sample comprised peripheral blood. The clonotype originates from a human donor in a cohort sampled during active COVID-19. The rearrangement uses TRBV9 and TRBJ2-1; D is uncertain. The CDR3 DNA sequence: TGTGCCAGCAGCGTCCCGGCAGGCCCGACCGTCGTTAGAGCCTACAATGAGCAGTTCTTC. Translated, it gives CASSVPAGPTVVRAYNEQFF.